Listed below are T cell receptor beta chains from one sample, sequenced in a study of T cell responses to AZD1222 COVID-19 vaccine. Produced via immunoSEQ multiplex PCR; TCRdb's table is partial and in-frame only. Altogether 85,000 to 95,000 clones are present, approximately 90% being singletons, with the ten largest covering 5.5%. The material sequenced was peripheral blood, taken 28 days after the second AZD1222 dose. Every receptor here comes from an adult who received the AZD1222 COVID-19 vaccine. The CDR3 runs from the conserved cysteine through the conserved F or W. Fields, in order: D gene, V gene, J gene, clone size, CDR3 protein, CDR3 DNA. The D gene is left open where the match is weak. Clone size is stated in some rows and not others, as once, few, many or a class when expanded.

>-|TRBV19|TRBJ1-2|-
CASSTGTKNYGYTF
TGTGCCAGTAGTACAGGGACTAAGAACTATGGCTACACCTTC
>-|TRBV2|TRBJ1-1|-
CASSFTQGNTEAFF
TGTGCCAGCAGCTTCACCCAGGGCAACACTGAAGCTTTCTTT
>TRBD1|TRBV27|TRBJ1-1|-
CASRWTGNTEAFF
TGTGCCAGCAGGTGGACAGGGAACACTGAAGCTTTCTTT
>-|TRBV5-1|TRBJ2-7|-
CASGKTDSYEQYF
TGCGCCAGCGGAAAAACGGACAGCTACGAGCAGTACTTC
>-|TRBV4-3|TRBJ1-3|once
CASSQSRGSGNTIYF
TGCGCCAGCAGCCAATCCAGGGGTTCCGGAAACACCATATATTTT
>TRBD2|TRBV2|TRBJ2-1|-
CASSPRTSGGLSYNEQFF
TGTGCCAGCAGTCCCCGGACTAGCGGGGGTCTCTCCTACAATGAGCAGTTCTTC
>-|TRBV5-8|TRBJ1-4|once
CASSSGNIGVKLFF
TGTGCCAGCAGCTCAGGAAATATCGGGGTGAAACTGTTTTTT
>TRBD2|TRBV4-2|TRBJ2-3|-
CASSPLAGGGTDTQYF
TGTGCCAGCAGCCCTTTGGCGGGGGGCGGCACAGATACGCAGTATTTT
>-|TRBV18|TRBJ2-2|-
CASSPRGLLNTGELFF
TGTGCCAGCTCACCTCGGGGCCTCTTGAACACCGGGGAGCTGTTTTTT
>-|TRBV14|TRBJ2-7|-
CASSRGGQGSYEQYF
TGTGCCAGCAGCCGAGGGGGGCAGGGGTCCTACGAGCAGTACTTC
>-|TRBV30|TRBJ1-6|-
CAGRAEYNSPLHF
TGTGCGGGAAGGGCGGAGTATAATTCACCCCTCCACTTT
>-|TRBV7-2|TRBJ1-4|-
CASSLGGSATNEKLFF
TGTGCCAGCAGCTTAGGGGGCAGTGCAACTAATGAAAAACTGTTTTTT
>-|TRBV28|TRBJ1-3|-
CASSFPGISGNTIYF
TGTGCCAGCAGTTTCCCTGGGATCTCTGGAAACACCATATATTTT
>-|TRBV28|TRBJ1-5|-
CASSAIQGLKKPQHF
TGTGCCAGCAGTGCGATTCAGGGCTTGAAGAAGCCCCAGCATTTT
>TRBD1|TRBV9|TRBJ1-1|-
CASSRTKGGRNTEAFF
TGTGCCAGCAGCCGTACGAAAGGGGGCAGGAACACTGAAGCTTTCTTT
>-|TRBV6-5|TRBJ1-2|-
CASIRDGHSYGYTF
TGTGCCAGCATCCGTGATGGGCATTCCTATGGCTACACCTTC
>-|TRBV2|TRBJ2-7|-
CASSEVAYEQYF
TGTGCCAGCAGTGAAGTGGCGTACGAGCAGTACTTC
>TRBD2|TRBV27|TRBJ2-7|-
CASSLGLAGEQYF
TGTGCCAGCAGTCTGGGACTAGCGGGGGAGCAGTACTTC
>-|TRBV6-6|TRBJ2-1|once
CASKRRGPDNEQFF
TGTGCCAGCAAGAGGCGGGGGCCGGACAATGAGCAGTTCTTC
>-|TRBV25-1|TRBJ1-2|-
CASRDKTSNYGYTF
TGTGCCAGCAGAGACAAAACTTCTAACTATGGCTACACCTTC
>TRBD1|TRBV15|TRBJ1-2|-
CATGDRPIQTWGYTF
TGTGCCACCGGGGACAGGCCGATTCAAACCTGGGGCTACACCTTC
>-|TRBV5-1|TRBJ1-3|-
CASSPGAVSGNTIYF
TGCGCCAGCAGCCCCGGGGCCGTCTCTGGAAACACCATATATTTT
>TRBD1|TRBV5-1|TRBJ2-7|-
CASSLLQGSYEQYF
TGCGCCAGCAGCTTGTTACAGGGGAGTTACGAGCAGTACTTC
>-|TRBV19|TRBJ2-1|-
CASSIGLNEQFF
TGTGCCAGTAGTATAGGGCTCAATGAGCAGTTCTTC
>-|TRBV6-5|TRBJ1-5|-
CASDLGQGRQPQHF
TGTGCCAGCGACCTCGGGCAGGGCCGTCAGCCCCAGCATTTT
>-|TRBV4-1|TRBJ2-1|-
CASSQVGGNLHEQFF
TGCGCCAGCAGCCAAGTGGGGGGCAATCTTCATGAGCAGTTCTTC
>-|TRBV6-5|TRBJ2-3|-
CASSRDVTDTQYF
TGTGCCAGCAGTCGGGACGTCACAGATACGCAGTATTTT
>-|TRBV6-5|TRBJ1-4|-
CASSYRRNEKLFF
TGTGCCAGCAGTTACCGACGCAATGAAAAACTGTTTTTT
>TRBD1|TRBV4-3|TRBJ1-2|-
CASSQDDRGLWGYTF
TGCGCCAGCAGCCAAGACGACAGGGGGCTGTGGGGCTACACCTTC
>-|TRBV5-1|TRBJ1-1|-
CASSLGLQNTEAFF
TGCGCCAGCAGCTTGGGACTGCAGAACACTGAAGCTTTCTTT
>-|TRBV4-3|TRBJ2-4|-
CASSQDPVAQGGIQYF
TGCGCCAGCAGCCAAGACCCCGTCGCACAGGGCGGCATTCAGTACTTC
>TRBD2|TRBV25-1|TRBJ2-3|-
CASSEGLAGVYTDTQYF
TGTGCCAGCAGTGAAGGACTAGCGGGGGTCTACACAGATACGCAGTATTTT
>-|TRBV14|TRBJ1-1|-
CASSRGLNTEAFF
TGTGCCAGCAGCCGGGGATTGAACACTGAAGCTTTCTTT
>-|TRBV10-3|TRBJ1-5|large
CAIRGDRSNQPQHF
TGTGCCATCAGGGGGGACCGTAGCAATCAGCCCCAGCATTTT
>-|TRBV7-3|TRBJ2-1|once
CASSSLSNEQFF
TGTGCCAGCAGCTCTCTTTCCAATGAGCAGTTCTTC
>-|TRBV10-2|TRBJ1-2|-
CAGGDANYGYTF
TGCGCCGGAGGCGATGCTAACTATGGCTACACCTTC
>TRBD1|TRBV6-1|TRBJ2-3|-
CASSEVHQGAIDTQYF
TGTGCCAGCAGTGAAGTTCACCAGGGGGCTATAGATACGCAGTATTTT
>-|TRBV12-3/TRBV12-4|TRBJ2-1|-
CASSFYAQFF
TGTGCCAGCAGTTTTTATGCGCAGTTCTTC
>-|TRBV28|TRBJ2-5|once
CASTDPGAQETQYF
TGTGCCAGCACCGACCCGGGGGCCCAAGAGACCCAGTACTTC
>-|TRBV2|TRBJ1-1|once
CASSRTFRAFF
TGTGCCAGCAGTCGGACTTTTAGAGCTTTCTTT
>-|TRBV6-1|TRBJ2-1|once
CASSEGPYRGGEQFF
TGTGCCAGCAGTGAAGGCCCCTACAGGGGGGGGGAGCAGTTCTTC
>-|TRBV30|TRBJ1-1|-
CAWSLGGNTEAFF
TGTGCCTGGAGTTTGGGGGGGAACACTGAAGCTTTCTTT
>-|TRBV27|TRBJ1-2|few
CASSLTGAVNYGYTF
TGTGCCAGCAGCCTAACGGGGGCAGTTAACTATGGCTACACCTTC
>-|TRBV4-2|TRBJ1-1|-
CASRPTGGGRRNTEAFF
TGTGCCAGCAGACCAACCGGGGGAGGGAGAAGGAACACTGAAGCTTTCTTT
>-|TRBV5-1|TRBJ2-3|-
CASSFDTDTQYF
TGCGCCAGCAGCTTTGACACAGATACGCAGTATTTT
>-|TRBV5-1|TRBJ2-1|-
CASSLVPGLNEQFF
TGCGCCAGCAGCTTGGTACCGGGGCTCAATGAGCAGTTCTTC
>-|TRBV24-1|TRBJ1-2|-
CATSGTGRDYGYTF
TGTGCCACCAGTGGCACGGGACGGGACTATGGCTACACCTTC
>TRBD1|TRBV16|TRBJ1-2|-
CASSLSTGGIGGYTF
TGTGCCAGCAGCCTATCGACAGGGGGCATTGGTGGCTACACCTTC
>TRBD1|TRBV25-1|TRBJ1-2|-
CASSEWAGGVYGYTF
TGTGCCAGCAGTGAATGGGCAGGGGGCGTCTACGGCTACACCTTC
>-|TRBV10-2|TRBJ1-2|-
CASSPGTVYGYTF
TGCGCCAGCAGTCCCGGGACGGTCTATGGCTACACCTTC